The 2 T cell receptor beta chains reported below all come from one sample, sequenced in a study of shared T cell receptors in the human thymus. Measured with immunoSEQ multiplex PCR; TCRdb has only the in-frame clones, and not every one. The data contain roughly 660,000 clones, approximately 90% of them singletons. This sample was also put to use in a study of human thymus T cells.

Sequenced input: thymocytes. These receptors were taken from a boy in the first two years of life with a congenital heart defect.

The rearrangement links TRBV6-1 to TRBJ2-2, with TRBD1 matching over 9 bases. Germline V lookup: CDR1 MNHNS, CDR2 SASEGT. This CDR3 contains 15 residues. After removal of 10 bases from V and 2 bases from J, the junction contained 8 bases not matched to a gene. CDR3 bases: TGTGCCATCAGCCAGGGACAGGGAAACACCGGGGAGCTGTTTTTT. It is translated as CAISQGQGNTGELFF.

The genes are TRBV27 and TRBJ2-2; tentative D call: TRBD2 (5 bases). Trimming cost V 10 bases and J 6 bases, with 27 bases left between them. CDR1 MNHEY and CDR2 SMNVEV come from the germline V gene (reference sequence). The CDR3 totals 17 residues. The CDR3 region is CATRVRGTRWAAGELFF. CDR3 sequence (DNA): TGTGCCACCCGGGTACGGGGTACTAGGTGGGCCGCCGGGGAGCTGTTTTTT.